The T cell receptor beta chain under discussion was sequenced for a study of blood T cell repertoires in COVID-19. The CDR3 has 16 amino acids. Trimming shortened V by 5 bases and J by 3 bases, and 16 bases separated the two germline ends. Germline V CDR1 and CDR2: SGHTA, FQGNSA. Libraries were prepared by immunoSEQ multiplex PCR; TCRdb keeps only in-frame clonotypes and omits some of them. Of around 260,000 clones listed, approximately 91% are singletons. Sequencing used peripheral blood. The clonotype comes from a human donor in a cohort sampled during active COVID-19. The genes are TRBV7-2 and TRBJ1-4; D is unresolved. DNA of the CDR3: TGTGCCAGCAGCCCAGAGACGGGGATCCCTAATGAAAAACTGTTTTTT. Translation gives CASSPETGIPNEKLFF.